A single sample is the source of the 27 T cell receptor beta chains below, sequenced in a study of T cell responses to AZD1222 COVID-19 vaccine. Libraries were prepared by immunoSEQ multiplex PCR; TCRdb keeps only in-frame clonotypes and omits some of them. Here the sample spans 140,000 to 150,000 clones, about nine tenths being singletons. Here the sequenced sample was peripheral blood, taken on day 0 of AZD1222 vaccination. The receptors shown here come from an adult in good health.

The rearrangement links TRBV5-6 to TRBJ1-1, with D unclear. CDR3 size: 11 residues. V was cut by 1 base and J by 7 bases, with 5 bases left in between. Per germline, CDR1 SGHDT and CDR2 YYEEEE. CDR3 loop: CASSLRSEAFF. CDR3 in DNA: TGTGCCAGCAGCTTGCGCAGTGAAGCTTTCTTT.

DNA for the CDR3: TGTGCCAGCAGCACCGAGTCCTGGACAGGGGATGAAAAACTGTTTTTT. This encodes CASSTESWTGDEKLFF. The chain couples TRBV7-8 to TRBJ1-4, with 9 bases lining up with TRBD1. The V gene's germline CDR1 is SGHVS and CDR2 FQNEAQ. This CDR3 has 16 amino acids. The ends lost 5 bases at V and 6 bases at J; junction bases unmatched: 10.

The V call is TRBV6-5, the J call TRBJ2-5; perhaps TRBD2 as D (5 bases). Germline CDR1 is MNHEY and CDR2 is SVGAGI. The CDR3 spans 15 residues. The V gene lost 0 bases and the J gene lost 5 bases, with 13 bases spanning the gap. CDR3: CASSYSSPRGETQYF. For the CDR3, the DNA is TGTGCCAGCAGTTACTCTTCGCCGAGAGGGGAGACCCAGTACTTC.

This clone was observed a handful of times. The V call is TRBV19, the J call TRBJ1-5; D is undetermined. V lost 10 bases and J 1 base, leaving 14 bases between the germline ends. The CDR3 totals 14 residues. Germline assignment: CDR1 LNHDA and CDR2 SQIVND (reference sequence). Written as DNA, the CDR3 is TGTGCCACCGCCCGGGGTAGGAGCAATCAGCCCCAGCATTTT. Amino acid sequence: CATARGRSNQPQHF.

The genes are TRBV20-1 and TRBJ2-7; 10 nucleotides match TRBD2. The germline V gene has CDR1 DFQATT and CDR2 SNEGSKA (reference sequence). CDR3 length: 11 amino acids. The trim removed 7 bases at V and 12 bases at J, leaving 9 bases unmatched. CDR3: CSELAGRRLYF. The DNA for the CDR3 is TGCAGTGAACTAGCGGGACGGCGCCTGTACTTC.

This clone was picked up a small number of times. The chain has TRBV2 and TRBJ2-7; either TRBD1 or TRBD2 may fit D (5 bases each). V was clipped by 4 bases and J by 3 bases, with 7 bases between them. This CDR3 is 12 amino acids long. Germline CDR1 reads SNHLY; CDR2 reads FYNNEI. DNA of the CDR3: TGTGCCAGCAGTGGGGACGGCTACGAGCAGTACTTC. It specifies CASSGDGYEQYF.

This clone showed up just a few times. J is TRBJ1-5 and V is TRBV12-3 or TRBV12-4; D is possibly TRBD1 (6 bases). The CDR3 is 12 amino acids. V was cut by 8 bases and J by 6 bases, with 11 bases left in between. The CDR3 reads CASDTTGQPQHF. The DNA for the CDR3 is TGTGCCAGCGATACGACAGGTCAGCCCCAGCATTTT.

V is TRBV5-1 and J is TRBJ2-2; D gene uncertain. The CDR3 sequence is 14 residues long. Per the germline V gene, CDR1 is SGHRS and CDR2 is YFSETQ. The V end lost 0 bases, the J end lost 7 bases, and 10 bases lay between the germline ends. CDR3 coding DNA: TGCGCCAGCAGCTTGGATATCTGGGGCGGGGAGCTGTTTTTT. Protein product: CASSLDIWGGELFF.

The chain uses TRBV7-2 and TRBJ2-1, with TRBD2 matching over 8 bases. Germline assignment: CDR1 SGHTA and CDR2 FQGNSA. The length of the CDR3 is 15 residues. The V segment lost 5 bases and the J segment 7 bases; nucleotides outside the gene matches: 10. This chain's CDR3 is CASSRGGSGTNEQFF. In DNA form, the CDR3 reads TGTGCCAGCAGCCGCGGGGGTAGCGGGACGAATGAGCAGTTCTTC. Full variable domain (outside the CDR3, taken from reference TRBV7-2 and TRBJ2-1): GAGVSQSPSNKVTEKGKDVELRCDPISGHTALYWYRQSLGQGLEFLIYFQGNSAPDKSGLPSDRFSAERTGGSVSTLTIQRTQQEDSAVYLCASSRGGSGTNEQFFGPGTRLTVL.

This chain links TRBV14 with TRBJ1-3, with 8 bases matching TRBD1. There are 16 residues in the CDR3. V was pared by 4 bases and J by 4 bases, with 9 bases of the junction left unmatched. Germline-derived CDR1 and CDR2 are SGHDN and FVKESK. Here the CDR3 reads CASSPGTGYVGNTIYF. The CDR3 nucleotides are TGTGCCAGCAGCCCGGGGACAGGTTATGTCGGAAACACCATATATTTT.

The gene calls are TRBV19 and TRBJ2-6; D not resolved. The CDR3 covers 14 residues. Germline CDR1 is LNHDA and CDR2 is SQIVND (reference sequence). With 5 bases removed from V and 12 bases from J, the gap between germline ends came to 17 bases. CDR3: CASSLSGSPGVLTF. For the CDR3, the DNA is TGTGCCAGTAGTCTCTCCGGGTCTCCGGGCGTCCTGACTTTC.

The chain employs TRBV11-2 and TRBJ2-5; D unclear. CDR3 size: 12 residues. Germline-derived CDR1 and CDR2 are SGHAT and FQNNGV. V was clipped by 5 bases and J by 2 bases, with 6 bases between them. CDR3 amino acids: CASSVTQETQYF. The DNA for the CDR3 is TGTGCCAGCAGCGTTACTCAAGAGACCCAGTACTTC.

The chain couples TRBV6-1 to TRBJ2-7; D not certain. Germline V gene sequence: CDR1 MNHNS, CDR2 SASEGT. The CDR3 has 14 residues. Trimming left V 2 bases short and J 2 bases short, with 10 bases between. The CDR3 is CASSEIGSPYEQYF. The DNA for the CDR3 is TGTGCCAGCAGTGAAATCGGGTCGCCCTACGAGCAGTACTTC.

Remarks on this clone: Sequence at one end of the junction differs from germline and may be a read error. J is TRBJ1-2 and V is TRBV5-1; D uncertain. The CDR3 is 15 residues long. CDR1 SGHRS and CDR2 YFSETQ come from the germline V gene. The CDR3 sequence: CASSLGTRTDYGYTF. CDR3 DNA sequence: TGCGCTAGCAGCTTGGGAACCAGAACCGACTATGGCTACACCTTC.

This chain connects TRBV2 to TRBJ2-1; D remains ambiguous. CDR1 and CDR2 from the germline V gene are SNHLY and FYNNEI. The CDR3 is made up of 12 amino acids. V was clipped by 2 bases and J by 8 bases, with 7 bases between them. CDR3 region: CASSESIDEQFF. The CDR3 nucleotides are TGTGCCAGCAGTGAATCTATCGATGAGCAGTTCTTC.

In its sample, this clone was seen once. This CDR3 fails to terminate in the conserved phenylalanine or tryptophan, so it likely reflects a read error. The DNA is left out, because the CDR3 cannot be placed on it with certainty; the CDR3 is given as TCRdb lists it. V is TRBV12-3 or TRBV12-4 and J is TRBJ1-1; TRBD1, as called in the table, went unchecked against the DNA. Inclusive of both ends, the CDR3 amounts to 11 amino acids. CDR3 in amino acids: CASSQGQGFES.

The chain employs TRBV28 and TRBJ2-6; D perhaps matches TRBD1 (5 bases). Germline V gene sequence: CDR1 MDHEN, CDR2 SYDVKM. The CDR3 contains 15 residues. V lost 6 bases, J lost 2 bases, and 11 bases lay in between. CDR3 protein: CASSIRVTGANVLTF. The DNA for the CDR3 is TGTGCCAGCAGCATCAGGGTTACTGGGGCCAACGTCCTGACTTTC.

The chain joins TRBV7-3 to TRBJ2-1; TRBD2 matches at 14 bases. From germline, CDR1 is SGHTA and CDR2 FQGTGA. The V segment lost 10 bases and the J segment 9 bases; nucleotides outside the gene matches: 11. The CDR3 has 15 residues. The DNA for the CDR3 is TGTGCCACCTCACCGGGACTAGCGGGAGTGGGTGAGCAGTTCTTC. Residues: CATSPGLAGVGEQFF.

The chain recombines TRBV6-6 with TRBJ1-1, with 9 bases fitting TRBD1. Germline CDR1 MNHNY, CDR2 SVGAGI (reference sequence). CDR3 size: 15 residues. V lost 8 bases, J lost 6 bases, and 13 bases stayed unmatched. In DNA form, the CDR3 reads TGTGCCAGCGGAACAGGGGGCGTTAATGTCGCTGAAGCTTTCTTT. Protein: CASGTGGVNVAEAFF.

This sequence joins TRBV4-1 and TRBJ2-4; perhaps TRBD2 as D (5 bases). Trimming left V 3 bases short and J 0 bases short, with 12 bases between. There are 16 residues in the CDR3. Germline V lookup: CDR1 MGHRA, CDR2 YSYEKL. The DNA for the CDR3 is TGCGCCAGCAGCCAGCGGGTCCTGCTAGCCAAAAACATTCAGTACTTC. Encoded protein: CASSQRVLLAKNIQYF.

The genes are TRBV19 and TRBJ1-4; D not certain. Trimming took off 1 base at V and 8 bases at J, with 2 bases between the two ends. The CDR3 sequence is 11 residues long. Germline-derived CDR1 and CDR2 are LNHDA and SQIVND (reference sequence). The CDR3 region is CASSIGEKLFF. The CDR3 nucleotides are TGTGCCAGTAGTATAGGAGAAAAACTGTTTTTT.

The chain joins TRBV2 to TRBJ1-2, with D possibly being TRBD1 (5 bases). V dropped 8 bases and J dropped 4 bases, with 14 bases sitting between them. This CDR3 comprises 13 residues. Germline CDR1 is SNHLY and CDR2 is FYNNEI. The CDR3 is CASSSGPIYGYTF. The CDR3, as DNA: TGTGCCAGCTCGTCAGGGCCGATCTATGGCTACACCTTC.

V is TRBV7-9 and J is TRBJ2-5; D remains ambiguous. V lost 10 bases and J 0 bases, leaving 12 bases between the germline ends. The CDR3 has 13 residues. Germline CDR1 is SEHNR and CDR2 is FQNEAQ (reference sequence). Here the CDR3 DNA reads TGTGCCACCGACGACACTGACCAAGAGACCCAGTACTTC. This sequence encodes CATDDTDQETQYF.

This clone is a singleton in its sample. V is TRBV6-5 and J is TRBJ1-1; perhaps TRBD1 as D (6 bases). V was clipped by 7 bases and J by 1 base, with 13 bases between them. CDR3 length: 14 residues. Germline CDR1 is MNHEY and CDR2 is SVGAGI. CDR3 region: CASTLTQGNTEAFF. The DNA of the CDR3 is TGTGCCAGCACCCTTACACAGGGGAACACTGAAGCTTTCTTT.

The V and J genes are TRBV2 and TRBJ2-5; D remains unclear. Germline loops: CDR1 SNHLY, CDR2 FYNNEI. Trimming removed 8 bases at V and 1 base at J, with 8 bases between. There are 12 residues in the CDR3. CDR3 protein: CASEIVQETQYF. The CDR3 DNA reads TGTGCCAGCGAGATAGTCCAAGAGACCCAGTACTTC.

CDR3 nucleotides: TGTGCCAGCAGTGATGGGTATAGCTCCTACAATGAGCAGTTCTTC. Translated: CASSDGYSSYNEQFF. The rearrangement joins TRBV6-1 to TRBJ2-1; D is uncertain. The CDR3 runs to 15 residues. Germline-derived CDR1 and CDR2 are MNHNS and SASEGT. Trimming removed 3 bases from V and 0 bases from J, with 9 bases in between.

This sequence joins TRBV7-2 and TRBJ1-5; D ambiguous. Germline-derived CDR1 and CDR2 are SGHTA and FQGNSA. CDR3 length: 15 residues. V was shortened by 5 bases and J by 0 bases, with 11 bases between the two germline ends. CDR3 coding DNA: TGTGCCAGCAGCGCCGATCCTTATAGCAATCAGCCCCAGCATTTT. Encoded protein: CASSADPYSNQPQHF.